The entry that follows covers one T cell receptor (beta chain) sequence. The antigen remains unidentified. Each diagnosis was grounded in clinical symptoms, serum thyroxine and TRAb, thyroid ultrasound, and orbital computed tomography. The source of the sample is a study of T cells in Graves' hyperthyroidism and ophthalmopathy. Study-level points and caveats: Among thyroid clonotypes expanded above 0.001, most also appeared in blood.

Germline CDR1 reads MNHEY; CDR2 reads SMNVEV (reference sequence). This CDR3 comprises 17 residues. Trimming removed 5 bases from V and 4 bases from J; junction bases left unmatched: 14. Amplification of TCR beta CDR3 regions used RNA as the template. First-round RT-PCR of the TCR CDR3 relied on the HTBI primer set. One entry per CDR3 protein results from TCRdb running MiXCR on the multiplex PCR reads. This table holds 360,000 or so distinct CDR3 sequences, 15% to 20% found once. Sequences were obtained from blood. The TCR was taken from a woman in her 40s with Graves' ophthalmopathy. This rearrangement joins TRBV27 to TRBJ2-7; TRBD2 matches 10 bases. The CDR3 coding sequence is TGTGCCAGCAGTATACGACCCACTGGGACTAGCGTTTACGAGCAGTACTTC. It translates to CASSIRPTGTSVYEQYF.